The following is a T cell receptor (beta chain) sequence with its context. Its antigen remains unidentified. No base-level quality is on record; no much larger clone is a single base apart. The source of the sample is a study of blood T cell repertoires in COVID-19 (dated by TCRdb to 2020 to 2022). About the study as a whole: Collaborator samples came from the United States, Italy and Spain and covered acute and convalescent phases of COVID-19. Nearly every sample came with metadata listing a de-identified subject ID, COVID-19 status, age in years and sex. The material from the prospective study consisted of cDNA or gDNA derived from T cells, B-cell-depleted T cells, or PBMCs. The samples were drawn from two sources: the first 160 participants of the ongoing ImmuneRACE study, and fewer than 1,500 subjects contributed by 6 global collaborators. Deeply sampled blood TCRbeta repertoires from subjects exposed to, actively infected with, or recovered from COVID-19 were included in the dataset. The repertoires were released in a freely available public database intended as a resource for research on the immune response to SARS-CoV-2. Where available, HLA class I and class II types were obtained from metadata supplied by the sample provider rather than from assay-based typing.

The collaborating institutions used their own protocols to collect whole blood in K2EDTA tubes. For TCRbeta analysis, collaborator samples were shipped as frozen whole blood, as isolated PBMCs, or as DNA extracted from either sample type. Study-wide findings and limitations: How much clinical and demographic metadata was included differed by source and by participant, and the metadata was provided uncurated.

The immunoSEQ Assay, a bias-controlled multiplex PCR, was used to amplify TCRbeta CDR3 regions from genomic DNA. Per the authors' processing: Nucleated cell counts per sample were estimated from amplification of reference gene primers within the assay. To quantify the absolute abundance of each unique TCRbeta CDR3 rearrangement, sequence reads were collapsed and filtered. For each sample, productive Simpson clonality was calculated as the square root of Simpson's diversity index across productive rearrangements. TCRdb holds this immuneACCESS table with in-frame rearrangements only. Some clones are missing; in checked studies, unresolved V genes explain under half, and the rest has no known cause. That table furnishes V, J and clone size, whereas the DNA furnished D and trimming. Present in this sample are over 45,000 clones, over 75% of which were seen just once. Of the sample, about an eighth falls within the top ten clones.

CDR1 SGHRS and CDR2 YFSETQ are derived from the germline V gene. For this chain, trimming is 5 bases at the V end and 2 bases at the J end, and the number of junction bases without a gene match is 20. CDR3 length: 20 amino acids, cysteine to phenylalanine. The kept DNA is CDR3 alone, 60 bases in frame from the first base. The rearranged segments are TRBV5-1 and TRBJ2-3, with 10 bases aligning to TRBD2. Sequencing was carried out using peripheral blood. This TCR was sampled from a human donor in a cohort sampled during active COVID-19. The CDR3 protein sequence reads: CASRPLAGETRERATDTQYF. The DNA reads as follows: TGCGCCAGCAGACCCCTAGCGGGAGAGACCCGAGAGCGGGCCACAGATACGCAGTATTTT.